This T cell receptor (beta chain) was sequenced during a study of T and B cells in COVID-19 patients. BIOMED2 TRB-A/B primer pools were used in multiplex TRB PCR. A single record per CDR3 protein comes from TCRdb applying MiXCR to the multiplex PCR reads. The table includes 20,000 to 25,000 distinct CDR3 sequences, around 28% detected once. Blood genomic DNA input for TRB amplification was 250-500 ng. Trimming shortened V by 1 base and J by 4 bases, and 13 bases separated the two germline ends. The CDR3 length is 14 residues. Germline V gene lookup returns CDR1 DFQATT and CDR2 SNEGSKA (reference sequence).

The chain joins TRBV20-1 to TRBJ2-5; possibly TRBD2 for D (6 bases). Input material: blood. The source is a human donor who had recovered from COVID-19. In DNA, the CDR3 is TGCAGTGCTAGAGGGGAGCTGGGGGGAGAGACCCAGTACTTC. This codes for CSARGELGGETQYF.